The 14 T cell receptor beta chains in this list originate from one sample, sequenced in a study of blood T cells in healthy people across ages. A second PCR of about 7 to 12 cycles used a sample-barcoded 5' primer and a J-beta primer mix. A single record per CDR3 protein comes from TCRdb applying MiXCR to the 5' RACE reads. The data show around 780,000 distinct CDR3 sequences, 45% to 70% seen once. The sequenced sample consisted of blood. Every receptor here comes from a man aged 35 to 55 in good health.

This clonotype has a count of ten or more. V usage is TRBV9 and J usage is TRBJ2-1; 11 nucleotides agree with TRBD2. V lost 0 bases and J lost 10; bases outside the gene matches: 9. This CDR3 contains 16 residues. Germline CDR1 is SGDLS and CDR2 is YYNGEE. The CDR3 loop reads CASSVDPGTSGREQFF. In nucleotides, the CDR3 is TGTGCCAGCAGCGTAGATCCCGGGACTAGCGGACGGGAGCAGTTCTTC.

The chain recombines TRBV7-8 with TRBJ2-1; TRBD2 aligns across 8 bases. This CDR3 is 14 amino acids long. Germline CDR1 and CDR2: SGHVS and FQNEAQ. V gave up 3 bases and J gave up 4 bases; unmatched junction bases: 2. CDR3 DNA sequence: TGTGCCAGCAGCTTGCAGCGGGGGTACAATGAGCAGTTCTTC. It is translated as CASSLQRGYNEQFF.

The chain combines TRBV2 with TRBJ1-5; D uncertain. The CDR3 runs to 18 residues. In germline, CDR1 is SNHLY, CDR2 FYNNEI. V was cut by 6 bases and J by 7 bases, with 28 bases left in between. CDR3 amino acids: CASRNRTFNPLVGQPQHF. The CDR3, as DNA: TGTGCCAGCAGGAACAGAACCTTCAATCCCTTGGTCGGGCAGCCCCAGCATTTT.

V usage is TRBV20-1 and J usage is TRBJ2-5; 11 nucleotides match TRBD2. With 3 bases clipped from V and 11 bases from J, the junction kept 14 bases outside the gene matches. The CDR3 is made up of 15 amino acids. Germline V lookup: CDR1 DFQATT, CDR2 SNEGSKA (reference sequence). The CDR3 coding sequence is TGCAGTGCTAGTATACTAGCGGGAGTGCACAATGAGCAGTACTTC. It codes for CSASILAGVHNEQYF.

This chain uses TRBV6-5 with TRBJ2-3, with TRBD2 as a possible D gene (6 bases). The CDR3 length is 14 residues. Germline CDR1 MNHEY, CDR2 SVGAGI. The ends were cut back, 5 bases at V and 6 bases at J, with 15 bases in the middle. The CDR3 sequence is CASSAGPSPDTQYF. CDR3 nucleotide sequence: TGTGCCAGCAGTGCGGGACCCTCCCCGGATACGCAGTATTTT.

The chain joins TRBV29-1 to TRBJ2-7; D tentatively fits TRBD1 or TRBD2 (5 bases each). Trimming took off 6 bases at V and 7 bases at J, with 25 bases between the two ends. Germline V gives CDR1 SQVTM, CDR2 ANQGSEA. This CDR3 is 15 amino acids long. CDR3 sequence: CSVPRGSDSYNEQYF. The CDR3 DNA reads TGCAGCGTCCCCCGGGGCAGTGACTCCTACAATGAGCAGTACTTC.

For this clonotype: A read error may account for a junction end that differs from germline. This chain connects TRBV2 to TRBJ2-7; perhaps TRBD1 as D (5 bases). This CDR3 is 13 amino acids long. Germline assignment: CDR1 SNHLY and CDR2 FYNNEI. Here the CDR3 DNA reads TGTACCAGCATGTCTGACAGCTCCTACGAGCAGTACTTC. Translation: CTSMSDSSYEQYF. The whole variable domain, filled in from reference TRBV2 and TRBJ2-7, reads EPEVTQTPSHQVTQMGQEVILRCVPISNHLYFYWYRQILGQKVEFLVSFYNNEISEKSEIFDDQFSVERPDGSNFTLKIRSTKLEDSAMYFCTSMSDSSYEQYFGPGTRLTVT.

This chain's CDR3 is CASSSTFTDRGRLPYLMRGYTF. The CDR3, as DNA: TGCGCCAGCAGCTCAACCTTTACGGACAGGGGGCGCTTGCCCTATCTTATGAGGGGCTACACCTTC. This chain uses TRBV5-1 with TRBJ1-2; TRBD1 aligns across 11 bases. J was trimmed by 8 bases and V by 3 bases; bases with no gene match: 30. The CDR3 is made up of 22 amino acids. Germline loops: CDR1 SGHRS, CDR2 YFSETQ. The complete variable domain, with remaining parts taken from reference TRBV5-1 and TRBJ1-2, reads KAGVTQTPRYLIKTRGQQVTLSCSPISGHRSVSWYQQTPGQGLQFLFEYFSETQRNKGNFPGRFSGRQFSNSRSEMNVSTLELGDSALYLCASSSTFTDRGRLPYLMRGYTFGSGTRLTVV.

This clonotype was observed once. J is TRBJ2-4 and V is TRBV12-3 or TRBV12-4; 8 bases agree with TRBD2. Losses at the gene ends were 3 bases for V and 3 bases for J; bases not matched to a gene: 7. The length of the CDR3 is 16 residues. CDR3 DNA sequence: TGTGCCAGCAGTTTGGTCCGGGGGGGAGACAAAAACATTCAGTACTTC. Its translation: CASSLVRGGDKNIQYF.

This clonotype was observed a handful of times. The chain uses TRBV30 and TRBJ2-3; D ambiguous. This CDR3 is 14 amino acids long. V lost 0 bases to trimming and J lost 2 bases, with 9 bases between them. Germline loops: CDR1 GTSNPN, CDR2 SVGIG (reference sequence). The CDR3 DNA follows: TGTGCCTGGAGTGTCTGGGCGGACACAGATACGCAGTATTTT. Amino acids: CAWSVWADTDTQYF.

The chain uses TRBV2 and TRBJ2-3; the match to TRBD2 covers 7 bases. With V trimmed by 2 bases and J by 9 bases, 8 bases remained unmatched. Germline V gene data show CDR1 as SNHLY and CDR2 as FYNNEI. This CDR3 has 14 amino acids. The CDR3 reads CASSEQRSGGTQYF. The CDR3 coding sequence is TGTGCCAGCAGTGAACAACGATCCGGGGGGACGCAGTATTTT.

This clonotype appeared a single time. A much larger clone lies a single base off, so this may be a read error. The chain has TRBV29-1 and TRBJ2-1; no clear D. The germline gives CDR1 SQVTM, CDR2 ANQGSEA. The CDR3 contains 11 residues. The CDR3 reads CSGEVGEEQFF. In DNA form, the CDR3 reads TGCAGCGGTGAAGTGGGCGAAGAGCAGTTCTTC.

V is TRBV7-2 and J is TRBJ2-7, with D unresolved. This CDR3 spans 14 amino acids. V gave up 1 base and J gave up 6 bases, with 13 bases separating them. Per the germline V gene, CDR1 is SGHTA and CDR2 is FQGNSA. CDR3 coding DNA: TGTGCCAGCAGCTTAGGCCTACAAGGAAGCGAGCAGTACTTC. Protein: CASSLGLQGSEQYF.

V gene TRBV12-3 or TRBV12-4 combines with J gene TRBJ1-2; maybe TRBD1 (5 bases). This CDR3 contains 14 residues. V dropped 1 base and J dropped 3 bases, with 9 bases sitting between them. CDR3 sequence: CASSLVPGHYGYTF. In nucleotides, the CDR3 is TGTGCCAGCAGTTTAGTGCCAGGGCACTATGGCTACACCTTC.